This T cell receptor beta chain was retrieved from a study of T cell clonotyping in hematopoietic cell transplantation (dated by TCRdb to about 2021). Concerning the study at large: The study collected some 140 blood samples from under 45 consecutive transplant recipients and their related donors. Recruitment of patients ran from late 2015 to early 2017, and follow-up continued until September 2020 or until death.

TCR beta CDR3 regions were amplified from genomic DNA with the immunoSEQ assay, a bias-controlled multiplex PCR using V- and J-specific primers. In a second PCR step, the CDR3 amplicons were tagged with a proprietary barcode plus Illumina adapter sequences. CDR3 libraries were sequenced on an Illumina MiSeq instrument. Regarding the original processing steps: Export and quality control were done with immunoSEQ Analyzer 3.0, while downstream analyses used R Bioconductor and Immunarch. Only productive rearrangements in the normalized downsampled data set went into calculating the repertoire metrics. In the normalized cohort, clonotypes with more than 5 templates were defined as pathologically expanded. Repertoire diversity was measured with the Inverse Simpson Index. To capture all clonotypes, CMV-specificity analyses were performed on the non-normalized data set. TCRdb re-hosts the immuneACCESS table, in-frame sequences only. Its copies lack some clones; in the studies checked, an unresolved V gene accounts for under half of them, and the cause for the rest is not known. From that table come the V and J calls and clone size; the DNA was used to work out D and trimming. The sample records over 2,000 clones, roughly 87% of which are singletons. Together, the top ten hold approximately 6.5% of the sample.

For CDR1 and CDR2, the germline V gene lists SGHDT and YYEEEE. The CDR3 holds 18 amino acids from the cysteine to the phenylalanine. CDR3 DNA is the only sequence kept; it has 54 bases, read in frame from the first base. After removal of 0 bases from V and 5 bases from J, the junction retains 15 bases not matched to a gene. The time point tag for this specimen amounts to: 100 days after allo-HCT. Blood from recipients was drawn about 28 days before transplant and again at days 30, 100 and 180 after transplant. Using Nuclei Lysis Solution, genomic DNA was extracted from unfractionated peripheral blood mononuclear cells that were either fresh or cryopreserved. What the research found in general, with its limitations: Recipient TCR diversity fell after transplant, with pathologically expanded clonotypes rising progressively from day 30 to day 180. Inverse Simpson Index values from donors and from recipients before transplant predicted broader TCR repertoire diversity after transplant. Overlap with donor repertoires was found for only a small fraction of recipient repertoires, with over 95% found to appear de novo at the given depth. Sample size was limited, and cells were not sorted, so CD4 and CD8 repertoire contributions could not be separated.

Worth noting for this clone: Its antigen has not been determined. No much larger clone exists at a distance of one base, and base qualities are not known.

The sequenced sample was PBMCs, obtained 100 days after allogeneic stem cell transplant. The sequence derives from a male patient in his forties or fifties who had an allogeneic stem cell transplant from a related donor, so the T cells may come from the graft donor. Some clones in this sample may be carry-over from other donors' samples. The chain joins TRBV5-6 to TRBJ1-2; TRBD1 agrees with 8 junctional bases. In nucleotide form, the sequence is TGTGCCAGCAGCTTGGGGTGGCTTGTCGGGACAGGCTTTTATGGCTACACCTTC. Translation gives CASSLGWLVGTGFYGYTF. Joined to the reference TRBV5-6 and TRBJ1-2 proteins, this CDR3 gives the full variable domain: DAGVTQSPTHLIKTRGQQVTLRCSPKSGHDTVSWYQQALGQGPQFIFQYYEEEERQRGNFPDRFSGHQFPNYSSELNVNALLLGDSALYLCASSLGWLVGTGFYGYTFGSGTRLTVV.